Presented here are 24 T cell receptor beta chains from one specimen sequenced in a study of CD8 T cells in Susac syndrome. An input of about 0.5 to 1 ug of RNA was subjected to reverse transcription using random hexamers. MiXCR, applied by TCRdb to the immunoSEQ multiplex PCR reads, yields one record per CDR3 protein. The top ten clones hold more than 0.08% of a sample with some 180,000 distinct CDR3 sequences, 85% to 95% of them seen once. The sample consisted of CD4+ T cells from PBMCs. These receptors originate from a human donor with Susac syndrome.

The chain links TRBV20-1 to TRBJ2-1; perhaps TRBD2 as D (5 bases). The CDR3 runs to 15 residues. Trimming cost V 3 bases and J 0 bases, with 12 bases left between them. Germline CDR1 reads DFQATT; CDR2 reads SNEGSKA (reference sequence). The CDR3 here is CSASEPSSSYNEQFF. The CDR3 bases are TGCAGTGCTAGCGAACCTAGCAGCTCCTACAATGAGCAGTTCTTC.

This clonotype was recorded only once. The V call is TRBV6-5, the J call TRBJ2-1; 12 nucleotides agree with TRBD2. J gave up 9 bases and V 6 bases, and 6 bases lay outside the gene matches. Germline V gene sequence: CDR1 MNHEY, CDR2 SVGAGI. CDR3 length equals 14 residues. The CDR3 region has the DNA TGTGCCAGCAGCCGACTAGCGGGAGTGGCTGAGCAGTTCTTC. Translating it yields CASSRLAGVAEQFF.

This chain uses TRBV9 with TRBJ2-1; 13 nucleotides line up with TRBD2. The CDR3 has 17 amino acids. With V trimmed by 4 bases and J by 0 bases, 4 bases remained unmatched. Germline V lookup: CDR1 SGDLS, CDR2 YYNGEE. CDR3 in amino acids: CASSTRTSGSSYNEQFF. As DNA, the CDR3 is TGTGCCAGCAGCACCCGGACTAGCGGGAGCTCCTACAATGAGCAGTTCTTC. The full variable domain, with the rest looked up from reference TRBV9 and TRBJ2-1, is DSGVTQTPKHLITATGQRVTLRCSPRSGDLSVYWYQQSLDQGLQFLIQYYNGEERAKGNILERFSAQQFPDLHSELNLSSLELGDSALYFCASSTRTSGSSYNEQFFGPGTRLTVL.

V usage is TRBV20-1 and J usage is TRBJ2-1; 7 bases line up with TRBD1. V gave up 6 bases and J gave up 7 bases; unmatched junction bases: 12. CDR1 and CDR2 (germline): DFQATT, SNEGSKA (reference sequence). CDR3 length: 14 amino acids. Written as DNA, the CDR3 is TGCAGTGCCCGATCGAAAAGGGGGCTTAATGAGCAGTTCTTC. Its protein is CSARSKRGLNEQFF.

This clonotype was recorded once. This chain links TRBV29-1 with TRBJ2-2; 10 bases are a match to TRBD1. From germline, CDR1 is SQVTM and CDR2 ANQGSEA. This CDR3 region has 15 residues. The J segment lost 5 bases and the V segment lost 4 bases, leaving 7 bases of the junction unmatched. The CDR3 spells CSVVRWDRGTGELFF. The CDR3 bases are TGCAGCGTTGTTAGGTGGGACAGGGGTACCGGGGAGCTGTTTTTT.

This clonotype was picked up one time. The genes are TRBV30 and TRBJ2-2; D gene uncertain. CDR3 size: 12 residues. The germline V and J ends were trimmed by 3 bases and 5 bases, with 7 bases remaining between them. The V gene's germline CDR1 is GTSNPN and CDR2 SVGIG (reference sequence). CDR3 in amino acids: CAWRPDTGELFF. The CDR3 nucleotides are TGTGCCTGGAGACCCGATACCGGGGAGCTGTTTTTT.

The J gene is TRBJ2-7, the V gene TRBV19, with TRBD1 matching 8 bases. V shed 8 bases and J 2 bases; nucleotides not matched to a gene: 8. Germline assignment: CDR1 LNHDA and CDR2 SQIVND (reference sequence). This CDR3 has 14 amino acids. CDR3 region: CASRRTGNAYEQYF. In DNA, the CDR3 is TGTGCCAGTCGAAGGACAGGGAACGCCTACGAGCAGTACTTC.

The chain recombines TRBV29-1 with TRBJ1-1; D possibly corresponds to TRBD1 (5 bases). V dropped 2 bases and J dropped 2 bases, with 15 bases sitting between them. This CDR3 is 15 amino acids long. The germline CDR1 and CDR2 sequences are SQVTM and ANQGSEA. The CDR3 region is CSVEWGLGTNTEAFF. CDR3 sequence (DNA): TGCAGCGTTGAATGGGGGTTAGGGACCAACACTGAAGCTTTCTTT.

This chain joins TRBV5-1 and TRBJ1-2; 7 bases agree with TRBD1. Germline V gives CDR1 SGHRS, CDR2 YFSETQ. The CDR3 covers 14 residues. Trimming at V came to 4 bases and at J to 2 bases, leaving 5 bases not matched to a gene. The CDR3 here is CASSPGQDNYGYTF. CDR3 coding DNA: TGCGCCAGCAGCCCCGGACAGGACAACTATGGCTACACCTTC.

This clonotype was seen only once. V usage is TRBV20-1 and J usage is TRBJ1-5; tentatively, D is TRBD1 (6 bases). Germline CDR1 reads DFQATT; CDR2 reads SNEGSKA (reference sequence). Trimming left V 3 bases short and J 4 bases short, with 13 bases between. The CDR3 is 14 amino acids. This CDR3 is CSARTGLGNQPQHF. The CDR3 DNA reads as TGCAGTGCTAGGACAGGCCTAGGTAATCAGCCCCAGCATTTT.

This clonotype showed up just once. This chain connects TRBV29-1 to TRBJ1-1, with D tentatively TRBD1 (5 bases). V was cut by 4 bases and J by 11 bases, with 11 bases left in between. CDR1 is SQVTM and CDR2 is ANQGSEA in the germline V gene. This CDR3 spans 10 amino acids. The CDR3 DNA follows: TGCAGCGTTGTGACCCGGGGGGCTTTCTTT. This sequence encodes CSVVTRGAFF. Drawing the rest from reference TRBV29-1 and TRBJ1-1, the complete variable domain is SAVISQKPSRDICQRGTSLTIQCQVDSQVTMMFWYRQQPGQSLTLIATANQGSEATYESGFVIDKFPISRPNLTFSTLTVSNMSPEDSSIYLCSVVTRGAFFGQGTRLTVV.

The chain joins TRBV30 to TRBJ2-3, with a possible D match to TRBD2 (5 bases). Germline V gene sequence: CDR1 GTSNPN, CDR2 SVGIG (reference sequence). CDR3 length: 16 amino acids. The V end lost 0 bases, the J end lost 6 bases, and 19 bases lay between the germline ends. CDR3 bases: TGTGCCTGGAGTGTAGCCGCAGCGGCCCGCGGGGATACGCAGTATTTT. Translating it yields CAWSVAAAARGDTQYF.

The chain employs TRBV2 and TRBJ2-7; D uncertain. The V gene lost 7 bases and the J gene lost 4 bases, with 23 bases spanning the gap. CDR1 and CDR2 from the germline V gene are SNHLY and FYNNEI. The CDR3 has 16 amino acids. The CDR3 sequence: CASTGSLKTPLYEQYF. In DNA form, the CDR3 reads TGTGCCAGCACAGGCTCCCTTAAGACACCGTTATACGAGCAGTACTTC. The full variable domain, rest sourced from reference TRBV2 and TRBJ2-7, is EPEVTQTPSHQVTQMGQEVILRCVPISNHLYFYWYRQILGQKVEFLVSFYNNEISEKSEIFDDQFSVERPDGSNFTLKIRSTKLEDSAMYFCASTGSLKTPLYEQYFGPGTRLTVT.

The chain couples TRBV30 to TRBJ2-1; no definite D call. Germline V gene sequence: CDR1 GTSNPN, CDR2 SVGIG (reference sequence). The ends were cut back, 0 bases at V and 8 bases at J, with 8 bases in the middle. The CDR3 has 12 residues. The DNA for the CDR3 is TGTGCCTGGAGTGTATCCAGTCATGAGCAGTTCTTC. It yields the protein CAWSVSSHEQFF.

The J gene is TRBJ2-3, the V gene TRBV20-1; D is uncertain. The germline V and J ends were trimmed by 0 bases and 0 bases, with 7 bases remaining between them. The CDR3 covers 14 residues. The germline CDR1 and CDR2 sequences are DFQATT and SNEGSKA (reference sequence). In DNA, the CDR3 is TGCAGTGCTAGAGAGGGCAGAAGCACAGATACGCAGTATTTT. It translates to CSAREGRSTDTQYF.

The genes are TRBV15 and TRBJ1-4; TRBD1 matches at 7 bases. V dropped 5 bases and J dropped 5; count of bases not matched to a gene: 11. Germline V gives CDR1 LNHNV, CDR2 YYDKDF (reference sequence). CDR3 length equals 16 residues. CDR3 sequence (DNA): TGTGCCACCAGCCCCCGGGGAGGGGGCGCCAATGAAAAACTGTTTTTT. This codes for CATSPRGGGANEKLFF.

The V gene is TRBV20-1, the J gene TRBJ1-1; the D is unclear. The CDR3 is made up of 12 amino acids. Germline V gene sequence: CDR1 DFQATT, CDR2 SNEGSKA (reference sequence). V gave up 3 bases and J gave up 8 bases, with 13 bases separating them. The CDR3, as DNA: TGCAGTGCTAGCTCGGGTTCCTTAGAAGCTTTCTTT. The encoded protein is CSASSGSLEAFF.

In DNA form, the CDR3 reads TGTGCCAGCTCGGACAGGTCTTATGGCTACACCTTC. This codes for CASSDRSYGYTF. The chain links TRBV9 to TRBJ1-2; 7 bases line up with TRBD1. The CDR3 consists of 12 residues. From germline, CDR1 is SGDLS and CDR2 YYNGEE. V was clipped by 7 bases and J by 5 bases; unmatched bases: 5.

This chain links TRBV5-1 with TRBJ2-7; the D gene is possibly TRBD2 (5 bases). Trimming took 0 bases from V and 3 from J, leaving 13 bases between them. The CDR3 is 15 residues long. The germline V gene has CDR1 SGHRS and CDR2 YFSETQ. CDR3 protein: CASSLAGNLIYEQYF. The CDR3 region has the DNA TGCGCCAGCAGCTTGGCCGGGAACCTAATCTACGAGCAGTACTTC.

V gene TRBV29-1 combines with J gene TRBJ2-7, with TRBD1 matching over 8 bases. Trimming at V came to 2 bases and at J to 2 bases, leaving 2 bases not matched to a gene. From germline, CDR1 is SQVTM and CDR2 ANQGSEA. CDR3 length equals 13 residues. In DNA form, the CDR3 reads TGCAGCGTTGAAACACAGGGGGCCTACGAGCAGTACTTC. Residues: CSVETQGAYEQYF.

The rearrangement uses TRBV15 and TRBJ2-7; D unclear. Germline assignment: CDR1 LNHNV and CDR2 YYDKDF (reference sequence). CDR3 length: 13 amino acids. Trimming left V 11 bases short and J 6 bases short, with 20 bases between. The DNA for the CDR3 is TGTGCCTCCGCCGGAGAGAGGATGGGCGAGCAGTACTTC. It is translated as CASAGERMGEQYF.

The chain employs TRBV9 and TRBJ1-2, with D perhaps TRBD1 (5 bases). CDR3 size: 13 residues. Looked up from germline, CDR1 is SGDLS and CDR2 is YYNGEE. V was pared by 7 bases and J by 6 bases, with 16 bases between. CDR3 DNA: TGTGCCAGCGGGGGGGTGGGGAGGGATGGCTACACCTTC. Translated, it gives CASGGVGRDGYTF.

The chain employs TRBV6-6 and TRBJ1-2; no clear D gene. Germline values: CDR1 MNHNY, CDR2 SVGAGI (reference sequence). The CDR3 length is 11 residues. Trimming pared 8 bases from V and 7 bases from J, leaving 11 bases between. In DNA, the CDR3 is TGTGCCAGCTTCACAACGATTGGCTACACCTTC. Protein: CASFTTIGYTF.

Details on this clonotype: Since the CDR3 does not end with the conserved phenylalanine or tryptophan, this likely comes from a read error. The J gene is TRBJ1-2, the V gene TRBV6-5, with 7 bases aligning to TRBD1. V lost 6 bases, J lost 6 bases, and 7 bases stayed unmatched. The CDR3 has 13 residues. Germline CDR1 is MNHEY and CDR2 is SVGAGI. This CDR3 is CASSSDRVNGYTV. CDR3 nucleotide sequence: TGTGCCAGCAGCTCCGACAGGGTGAATGGCTACACCGTC.